This T cell receptor (beta chain) was identified during a study of blood T cells in healthy people across ages. Study findings and constraints: More naive CD4+ cells and higher diversity marked long-lived donors relative to aged donors.

Germline V lookup: CDR1 MNHNS, CDR2 SASEGT. Trimming took 6 bases from V and 5 from J; bases not matched to a gene: 5. CDR3 size: 13 residues. A J-beta primer mix and a sample-barcoded 5' primer were used in a second PCR of about 6 to 12 cycles. A 12-random-nucleotide template-switch adaptor tagged each cDNA molecule. TCRdb reprocessed the 5' RACE reads with MiXCR, giving one entry per CDR3 protein. In the table there are 1.5 million to 2 million distinct CDR3 sequences, about 49% of which are singletons. Remarks on this clonotype: Its cognate antigen is unknown.

V gene TRBV6-1 combines with J gene TRBJ2-5, with TRBD1 matching over 8 bases. Sequencing was performed on blood. This receptor was obtained from a woman aged 40-49 years in good health. Here the CDR3 DNA reads TGTGCCAGCAGGGACAGGGTTTGGGAGACCCAGTACTTC. This translates into CASRDRVWETQYF.